What follows are 7 T cell receptor beta chains derived from one specimen sequenced in a study of memory CD4+ T cells and cytomegalovirus serostatus. The sort gate was single viable CD3+CD4+CD8-CD45RO+ cells for memory CD4+ T cells. The data were produced by immunoSEQ multiplex PCR, yet TCRdb's version contains in-frame clones alone and is incomplete. The sample has 25,000 to 30,000 clones, under 85% seen once. Specimen: memory CD4+ T cells from blood. The receptors here all came from an adult in good health and CMV-seronegative.

V usage is TRBV2 and J usage is TRBJ1-2; 12 bases align to TRBD1. The length of the CDR3 is 14 residues. V shed 3 bases, J shed 8 bases, and the junction held 4 bases outside the gene matches. Germline CDR1 reads SNHLY; CDR2 reads FYNNEI. CDR3 bases: TGTGCCAGCAGTGACTGGGACAGGGGGCTGGGCTACACCTTC. Translating gives CASSDWDRGLGYTF. Combining the CDR3 with reference TRBV2 and TRBJ1-2 gives the whole variable domain EPEVTQTPSHQVTQMGQEVILRCVPISNHLYFYWYRQILGQKVEFLVSFYNNEISEKSEIFDDQFSVERPDGSNFTLKIRSTKLEDSAMYFCASSDWDRGLGYTFGSGTRLTVV.

The genes are TRBV5-8 and TRBJ1-4; D might be TRBD1 (6 bases). The CDR3 spans 14 residues. Germline V CDR1 and CDR2: SGHTS, YDEGEE. Trimming removed 2 bases from V and 6 bases from J, with 11 bases in between. This CDR3 reads CASSFEGGYEKLFF. In DNA, the CDR3 is TGTGCCAGCAGCTTTGAGGGGGGATATGAAAAACTGTTTTTT. The variable domain in full, with the rest retrieved from reference TRBV5-8 and TRBJ1-4, is EAGVTQSPTHLIKTRGQQATLRCSPISGHTSVYWYQQALGLGLQFLLWYDEGEERNRGNFPPRFSGRQFPNYSSELNVNALELEDSALYLCASSFEGGYEKLFFGSGTQLSVL.

The V gene is TRBV11-2, the J gene TRBJ2-7; 7 bases agree with TRBD2. Germline trimming cut 7 bases from V and 7 bases from J; bases unmatched to any gene: 7. Per the germline V gene, CDR1 is SGHAT and CDR2 is FQNNGV. The CDR3 runs to 12 residues. The CDR3 loop is CASTELAREQYF. Here the CDR3 DNA reads TGTGCCAGCACCGAACTAGCGCGGGAGCAGTACTTC. Complete variable domain (other parts from reference TRBV11-2 and TRBJ2-7): EAGVAQSPRYKIIEKRQSVAFWCNPISGHATLYWYQQILGQGPKLLIQFQNNGVVDDSQLPKDRFSAERLKGVDSTLKIQPAKLEDSAVYLCASTELAREQYFGPGTRLTVT.

V and J are TRBV5-1 and TRBJ1-2, with 7 nucleotides matching TRBD1. The germline CDR1 and CDR2 sequences are SGHRS and YFSETQ. The CDR3 is 14 amino acids. V was clipped by 4 bases and J by 4 bases; unmatched bases: 7. CDR3 DNA sequence: TGCGCCAGCAGCCCCGGACAGGCGAGCTATGGCTACACCTTC. Protein sequence: CASSPGQASYGYTF.

This chain uses TRBV27 with TRBJ1-2; tentative D call: TRBD1 (6 bases). The CDR3 runs to 13 residues. Germline V gives CDR1 MNHEY, CDR2 SMNVEV (reference sequence). V was trimmed by 4 bases and J by 4 bases, leaving 10 bases between them. The CDR3 spells CASSSVDSYGYTF. The CDR3 region has the DNA TGTGCCAGCAGTTCGGTGGACAGCTATGGCTACACCTTC.

In the case of this clone: One junction end does not reproduce the germline sequence, and a read error may be involved. This chain uses TRBV7-7 with TRBJ1-1; no definite D call. The CDR3 is made up of 13 amino acids. CDR1 is SSHAT and CDR2 is FNYEAQ in the germline V gene (reference sequence). The CDR3 coding sequence is TGTGCTAGCAGCTTAAAGGAGAACACTGAAGCTTTCTTT. Translated, it gives CASSLKENTEAFF.

This clone was counted once. This chain connects TRBV11-2 to TRBJ1-6; D remains ambiguous. V was pared by 2 bases and J by 3 bases, with 5 bases between. The CDR3 spans 14 residues. CDR1 is SGHAT and CDR2 is FQNNGV in the germline V gene. In nucleotides, the CDR3 is TGTGCCAGCAGCTTACAGAACTATAATTCACCCCTCCACTTT. Translation gives CASSLQNYNSPLHF.